Described below is a single TCR beta chain sequence and its context. Its antigen is unknown. TCRdb reprocessed the 5' RACE reads via MiXCR and lists one record per CDR3 protein. In the table there are 120,000 to 150,000 distinct CDR3 sequences, around 4.4% of which are singletons. This CDR3 has 15 amino acids. Trimming pared 0 bases from V and 5 bases from J, leaving 13 bases between. Germline CDR1 is ENHRY and CDR2 is SYGVKD. These data originate in a study of human T cells and chemical hapten exposure. Study findings and constraints: Among TCRs, those above 1 in 1000 frequency were unaffected by DPC sensitization.

Unfractionated whole blood served as the source for total RNA extraction. The chain carries TRBV10-3 and TRBJ2-5; D possibly corresponds to TRBD2 (6 bases). The sequence came from a female donor in good health. The CDR3 is CAISESSGEGETQYF. The CDR3 bases are TGTGCCATCAGTGAGTCTTCGGGAGAGGGTGAGACCCAGTACTTC.